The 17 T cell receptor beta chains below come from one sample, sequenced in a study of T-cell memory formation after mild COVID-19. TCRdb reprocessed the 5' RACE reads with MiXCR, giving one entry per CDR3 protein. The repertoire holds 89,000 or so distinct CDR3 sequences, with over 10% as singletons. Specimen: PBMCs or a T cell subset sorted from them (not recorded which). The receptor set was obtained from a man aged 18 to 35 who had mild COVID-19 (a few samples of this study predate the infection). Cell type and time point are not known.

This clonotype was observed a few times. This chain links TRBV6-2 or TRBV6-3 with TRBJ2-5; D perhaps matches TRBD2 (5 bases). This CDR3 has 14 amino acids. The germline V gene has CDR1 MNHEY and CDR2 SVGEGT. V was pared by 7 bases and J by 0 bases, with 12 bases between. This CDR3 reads CASTPSGDQETQYF. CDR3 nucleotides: TGTGCCAGCACCCCCTCCGGGGACCAAGAGACCCAGTACTTC.

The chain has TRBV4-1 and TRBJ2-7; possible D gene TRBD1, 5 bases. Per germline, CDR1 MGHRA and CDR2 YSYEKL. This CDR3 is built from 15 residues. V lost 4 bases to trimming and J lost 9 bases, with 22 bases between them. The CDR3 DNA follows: TGCGCCAGCAGCCCTATCCAGACAGCCGAAACGGTGCAGTACTTC. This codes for CASSPIQTAETVQYF.

The CDR3 reads CASSAVSLGANVLTF. The DNA for the CDR3 is TGTGCCAGCAGCGCCGTGTCCCTCGGGGCCAACGTCCTGACTTTC. V is TRBV9 and J is TRBJ2-6; D unclear. Germline V gene lookup returns CDR1 SGDLS and CDR2 YYNGEE. The germline V and J ends were trimmed by 3 bases and 4 bases, with 11 bases remaining between them. This CDR3 spans 15 amino acids.

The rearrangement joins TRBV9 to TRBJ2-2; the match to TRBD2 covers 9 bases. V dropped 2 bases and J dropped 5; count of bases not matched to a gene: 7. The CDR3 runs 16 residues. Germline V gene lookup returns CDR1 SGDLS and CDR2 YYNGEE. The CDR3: CASSVGRTSVTGELFF. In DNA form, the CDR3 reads TGTGCCAGCAGCGTTGGTAGGACTAGCGTGACCGGGGAGCTGTTTTTT.

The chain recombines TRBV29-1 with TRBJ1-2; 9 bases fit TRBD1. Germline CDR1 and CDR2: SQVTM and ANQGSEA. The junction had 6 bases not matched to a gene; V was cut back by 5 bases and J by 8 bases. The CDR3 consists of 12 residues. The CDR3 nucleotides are TGCAGCGTTCCGGGGACAGGGAACGGCTACACCTTC. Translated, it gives CSVPGTGNGYTF. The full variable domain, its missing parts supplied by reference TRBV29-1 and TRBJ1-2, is SAVISQKPSRDICQRGTSLTIQCQVDSQVTMMFWYRQQPGQSLTLIATANQGSEATYESGFVIDKFPISRPNLTFSTLTVSNMSPEDSSIYLCSVPGTGNGYTFGSGTRLTVV.

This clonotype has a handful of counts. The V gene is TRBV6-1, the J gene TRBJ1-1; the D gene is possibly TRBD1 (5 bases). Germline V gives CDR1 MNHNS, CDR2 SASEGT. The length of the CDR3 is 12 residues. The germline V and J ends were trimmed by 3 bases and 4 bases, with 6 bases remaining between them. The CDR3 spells CASSDGGTEAFF. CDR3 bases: TGTGCCAGCAGTGACGGGGGCACTGAAGCTTTCTTT.

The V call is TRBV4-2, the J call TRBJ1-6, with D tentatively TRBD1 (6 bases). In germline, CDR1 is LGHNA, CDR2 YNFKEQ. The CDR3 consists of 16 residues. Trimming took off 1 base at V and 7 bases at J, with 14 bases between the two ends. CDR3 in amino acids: CASSQVMGDKNSPLHF. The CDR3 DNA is TGTGCCAGCAGCCAAGTCATGGGGGACAAGAATTCACCCCTCCACTTT.

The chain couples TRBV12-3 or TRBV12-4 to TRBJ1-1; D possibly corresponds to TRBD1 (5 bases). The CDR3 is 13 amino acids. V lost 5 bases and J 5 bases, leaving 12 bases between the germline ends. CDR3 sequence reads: CASSARVETEAFF. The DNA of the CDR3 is TGTGCCAGCAGTGCCAGGGTTGAAACTGAAGCTTTCTTT.

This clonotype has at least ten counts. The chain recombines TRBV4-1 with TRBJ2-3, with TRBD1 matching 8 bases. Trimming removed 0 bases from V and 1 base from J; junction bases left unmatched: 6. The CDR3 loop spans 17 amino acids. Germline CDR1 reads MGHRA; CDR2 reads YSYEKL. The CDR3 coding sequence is TGCGCCAGCAGCCAAGACAGGGGGCACGTTCGCACAGATACGCAGTATTTT. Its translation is CASSQDRGHVRTDTQYF.

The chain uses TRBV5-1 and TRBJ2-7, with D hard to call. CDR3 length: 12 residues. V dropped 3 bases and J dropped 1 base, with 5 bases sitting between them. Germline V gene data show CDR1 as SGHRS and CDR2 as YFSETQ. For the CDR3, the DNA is TGCGCCAGCAGCTACAATTCCTACGAGCAGTACTTC. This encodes CASSYNSYEQYF.

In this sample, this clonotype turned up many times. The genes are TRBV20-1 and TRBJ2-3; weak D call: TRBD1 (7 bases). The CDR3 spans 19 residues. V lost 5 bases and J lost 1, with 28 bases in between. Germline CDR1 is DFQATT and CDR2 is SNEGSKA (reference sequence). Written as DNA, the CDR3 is TGCAGTGCTCCTAGGGTGGAGGGGGCGTATCTTCCTGGCACAGATACGCAGTATTTT. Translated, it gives CSAPRVEGAYLPGTDTQYF.

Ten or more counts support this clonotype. CDR3 in DNA: TGCAGCCAGGCGGAGGGGCAGGCAGATACGCAGTATTTT. Its translation is CSQAEGQADTQYF. The genes are TRBV29-1 and TRBJ2-3; weak D call: TRBD2 (6 bases). V was pared by 8 bases and J by 4 bases, with 16 bases between. CDR1 is SQVTM and CDR2 is ANQGSEA in the germline V gene. This CDR3 spans 13 amino acids.

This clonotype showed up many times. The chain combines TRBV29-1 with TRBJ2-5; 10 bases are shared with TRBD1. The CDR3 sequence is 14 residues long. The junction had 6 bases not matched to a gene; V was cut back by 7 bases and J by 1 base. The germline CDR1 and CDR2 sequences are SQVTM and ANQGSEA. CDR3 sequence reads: CSAEDRGIQETQYF. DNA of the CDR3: TGCAGCGCCGAGGACAGGGGGATCCAAGAGACCCAGTACTTC.

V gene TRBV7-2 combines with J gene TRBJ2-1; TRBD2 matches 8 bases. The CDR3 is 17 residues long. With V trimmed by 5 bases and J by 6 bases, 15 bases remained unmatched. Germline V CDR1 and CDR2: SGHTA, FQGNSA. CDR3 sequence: CASSLNRGGPGSNEQFF. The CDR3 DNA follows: TGTGCCAGCAGCCTAAACCGGGGGGGTCCTGGTAGCAATGAGCAGTTCTTC.

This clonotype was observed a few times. DNA for the CDR3: TGTGCCAGCACTAGCGGGTCAAGCTCCTACAATGAGCAGTTCTTC. Translation gives CASTSGSSSYNEQFF. The V and J genes are TRBV11-1 and TRBJ2-1, with 8 bases that match TRBD2. CDR1 and CDR2 (germline): SGHAT, FQDESV (reference sequence). The CDR3 has 15 amino acids. With 7 bases clipped from V and 0 bases from J, the junction kept 5 bases outside the gene matches.

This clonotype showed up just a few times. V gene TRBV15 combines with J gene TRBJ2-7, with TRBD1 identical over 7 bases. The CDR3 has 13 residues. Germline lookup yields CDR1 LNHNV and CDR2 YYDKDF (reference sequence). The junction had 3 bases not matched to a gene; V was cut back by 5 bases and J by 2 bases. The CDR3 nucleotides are TGTGCCACCAGCTTCGACAGGGCCTACGAGCAGTACTTC. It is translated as CATSFDRAYEQYF.

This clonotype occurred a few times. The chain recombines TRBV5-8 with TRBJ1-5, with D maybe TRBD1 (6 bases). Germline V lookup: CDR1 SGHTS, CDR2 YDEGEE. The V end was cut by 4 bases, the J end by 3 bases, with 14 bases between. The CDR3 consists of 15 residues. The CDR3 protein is CASSPRTAINQPQHF. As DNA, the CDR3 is TGTGCCAGCAGCCCCAGGACAGCTATCAATCAGCCCCAGCATTTT. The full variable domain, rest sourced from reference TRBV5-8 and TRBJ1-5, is EAGVTQSPTHLIKTRGQQATLRCSPISGHTSVYWYQQALGLGLQFLLWYDEGEERNRGNFPPRFSGRQFPNYSSELNVNALELEDSALYLCASSPRTAINQPQHFGDGTRLSIL.